The T cell receptor (beta chain) described here comes from a study of T-cell reconstitution after alpha-beta-depleted transplantation in children. In germline, CDR1 is KGHDR, CDR2 SFDVKD. V shed 3 bases, J shed 0 bases, and the junction held 4 bases outside the gene matches. CDR3 length: 16 amino acids. Unique molecular identifiers were used to barcode this TCRbeta library. Via MiXCR, TCRdb re-called the PCR reads, giving one row per CDR3 protein. The repertoire has more than 550,000 distinct CDR3 sequences, about 10% of them found once; the top ten carry roughly 4%. The V and J genes are TRBV24-1 and TRBJ2-1, with 7 bases fitting TRBD2. This specimen consisted of PBMCs from the stem cell graft donor, obtained from the stem cell graft. The receptor comes from a human donor who donated a stem cell graft to a child with acute myeloid leukemia. CDR3 protein: CATSDRGGTSYNEQFF. CDR3 in DNA: TGTGCCACCAGTGATAGGGGAGGGACCTCCTACAATGAGCAGTTCTTC.